Listed here are 32 T cell receptor beta chains from one sample, sequenced in a study of blood T cell repertoires in COVID-19. The method was immunoSEQ multiplex PCR; TCRdb's version includes in-frame clones alone and lacks a portion of them. The sample has some 110,000 clones, approximately 84% seen once. Sequencing input: peripheral blood. The receptors originated from a man aged 65-85 years with active or convalescent COVID-19.

This clone has more than one count but fewer than ten. This chain uses TRBV18 with TRBJ2-5; the match to TRBD1 covers 10 bases. This CDR3 has 15 amino acids. The junction had 7 bases not matched to a gene; V was cut back by 4 bases and J by 5 bases. From germline, CDR1 is KGHSH and CDR2 LQKENI. The CDR3 DNA reads TGTGCCAGCTCACGAGGACAGGGGGGCCCGGAGACCCAGTACTTC. It yields the protein CASSRGQGGPETQYF.

The chain joins TRBV5-8 to TRBJ1-1, with a tentative D call TRBD1 (5 bases). V lost 7 bases, J lost 6 bases, and 10 bases lay in between. Germline V gene sequence: CDR1 SGHTS, CDR2 YDEGEE. The CDR3 extends over 11 amino acids. CDR3 DNA sequence: TGTGCCAGCGAAGGACACTCTGAAGCTTTCTTT. Its translation is CASEGHSEAFF.

The CDR3 bases are TGTGCCAGCAGCTCCATGACGGTCAGGGGACAGTTCTTC. Residues: CASSSMTVRGQFF. The chain employs TRBV11-3 and TRBJ2-1, with TRBD1 as a possible D gene (6 bases). Germline-derived CDR1 and CDR2 are SGHNT and YENEEA. Trimming cost V 4 bases and J 13 bases, with 17 bases left between them. The CDR3 is 13 residues long.

The chain links TRBV3-1 (or the pseudogene TRBV3-2) to TRBJ2-5; TRBD2 agrees at 9 bases. The CDR3 has 16 residues. Trimming removed 8 bases from V and 5 bases from J; junction bases left unmatched: 15. Germline V gives CDR1 LGHDT, CDR2 YNNKEL (reference sequence). This CDR3 reads CASSPQERGVGETQYF. CDR3 bases: TGTGCCAGCTCCCCACAGGAGCGGGGGGTAGGGGAGACCCAGTACTTC.

The CDR3 bases are TGTGCCAGCAGCCTGGGACTAGCGGGCACAGATACGCAGTATTTT. Encoded protein: CASSLGLAGTDTQYF. The chain is built from TRBV2 and TRBJ2-3, with TRBD2 matching 11 bases. Per germline, CDR1 SNHLY and CDR2 FYNNEI. V shed 6 bases, J shed 1 base, and the junction held 3 bases outside the gene matches. This CDR3 region has 15 residues.

V gene TRBV7-2 combines with J gene TRBJ1-1, with 9 bases that match TRBD1. The trim removed 5 bases at V and 1 base at J, leaving 5 bases unmatched. Germline V gene sequence: CDR1 SGHTA, CDR2 FQGNSA. The CDR3 is 15 amino acids. DNA of the CDR3: TGTGCCAGCAGCCCGACAGGGGGGGAGAACACTGAAGCTTTCTTT. Its translation is CASSPTGGENTEAFF.

The chain has TRBV7-3 and TRBJ1-3; a weak D match, TRBD1 (5 bases). Germline values: CDR1 SGHTA, CDR2 FQGTGA. This CDR3 has 16 residues. With 5 bases removed from V and 2 bases from J, the gap between germline ends came to 16 bases. CDR3 DNA: TGTGCCAGCAGCCCCCAAGCTGGAGGGGCTGGAAACACCATATATTTT. Residues: CASSPQAGGAGNTIYF.

The chain links TRBV30 to TRBJ2-1, with D maybe TRBD2 (5 bases). The ends were cut back, 2 bases at V and 6 bases at J, with 14 bases in the middle. The CDR3 loop spans 14 amino acids. Per the germline V gene, CDR1 is GTSNPN and CDR2 is SVGIG (reference sequence). CDR3 sequence (DNA): TGTGCCTGGAGTAGGGCTAGCTCAGCCAATGAGCAGTTCTTC. Protein sequence: CAWSRASSANEQFF.

The J gene is TRBJ2-3, the V gene TRBV11-3; 8 positions agree with TRBD1. Trimming removed 4 bases from V and 6 bases from J; junction bases left unmatched: 12. CDR1 is SGHNT and CDR2 is YENEEA in the germline V gene. This CDR3 is 16 amino acids long. The CDR3 sequence: CASSSQGAGALDTQYF. CDR3 nucleotide sequence: TGTGCCAGCAGCTCCCAGGGGGCAGGGGCCCTCGATACGCAGTATTTT.

This clone has a handful of counts. The genes are TRBV18 and TRBJ1-3; a weak D match, TRBD1 (6 bases). Germline CDR1 and CDR2: KGHSH and LQKENI. V was cut by 4 bases and J by 0 bases, with 10 bases left in between. The CDR3 is 15 amino acids. CDR3 DNA sequence: TGTGCCAGCTCACGGACAGCCGACTCTGGAAACACCATATATTTT. Its protein product is CASSRTADSGNTIYF. The full variable domain, rest sourced from reference TRBV18 and TRBJ1-3, is NAGVMQNPRHLVRRRGQEARLRCSPMKGHSHVYWYRQLPEEGLKFMVYLQKENIIDESGMPKERFSAEFPKEGPSILRIQQVVRGDSAAYFCASSRTADSGNTIYFGEGSWLTVV.

V and J are TRBV28 and TRBJ1-1; maybe TRBD1 (5 bases). The CDR3 is 13 amino acids. CDR1 is MDHEN, CDR2 SYDVKM, per germline. Written as DNA, the CDR3 is TGTGCTAGTGGAGGGGCCATGAACACTGAAGCTTTCTTT. Protein: CASGGAMNTEAFF.

This sequence joins TRBV6-2 or TRBV6-3 and TRBJ2-1, with 10 bases identical to TRBD1. CDR1 is MNHEY and CDR2 is SVGEGT in the germline V gene. The CDR3 runs to 14 residues. V lost 5 bases to trimming and J lost 10 bases; unmatched junction nucleotides: 8. CDR3 residues: CASSDPTGGEEQFF. CDR3 in DNA: TGTGCCAGCAGTGACCCGACAGGGGGCGAGGAGCAGTTCTTC.

The chain employs TRBV6-6 and TRBJ1-2, with 9 bases identical to TRBD1. Germline V gene lookup returns CDR1 MNHNY and CDR2 SVGAGI (reference sequence). Trimming removed 6 bases from V and 7 bases from J; junction bases left unmatched: 9. The CDR3 has 14 residues. The CDR3 region is CASSPLGQGSGYTF. The CDR3 coding sequence is TGTGCCAGCAGCCCCCTAGGACAGGGGTCTGGCTACACCTTC.

CDR3 amino acids: CASDPGGPGPGTQYF. The DNA for the CDR3 is TGTGCCAGCGACCCGGGAGGGCCGGGTCCAGGTACGCAGTATTTT. The chain is built from TRBV2 and TRBJ2-3; 8 positions agree with TRBD2. CDR3 size: 15 residues. The germline V gene encodes CDR1 SNHLY and CDR2 FYNNEI. The J segment lost 8 bases and the V segment lost 8 bases, leaving 15 bases of the junction unmatched.

The chain uses TRBV14 and TRBJ1-2, with 7 bases fitting TRBD1. V lost 4 bases and J lost 4; bases outside the gene matches: 12. The CDR3 is 16 amino acids. CDR1 is SGHDN and CDR2 is FVKESK in the germline V gene. The CDR3 reads CASSPSRTGSGYGYTF. In DNA form, the CDR3 reads TGTGCCAGCAGCCCCTCGAGGACAGGAAGCGGCTATGGCTACACCTTC.

V usage is TRBV11-3 and J usage is TRBJ2-7, with a possible D match to TRBD2 (7 bases). CDR3 size: 15 residues. The V gene lost 7 bases and the J gene lost 0 bases, with 16 bases spanning the gap. The germline V gene has CDR1 SGHNT and CDR2 YENEEA. CDR3 amino acids: CASNQGGVGSYEQYF. The DNA of the CDR3 is TGTGCCAGCAACCAAGGGGGGGTAGGCTCCTACGAGCAGTACTTC.

The sample holds many counts of this clone. The chain uses TRBV28 and TRBJ2-3, with D possibly TRBD2 on 6 matching bases. Germline V gives CDR1 MDHEN, CDR2 SYDVKM. V was clipped by 5 bases and J by 2 bases, with 23 bases between them. The CDR3 runs 18 residues. CDR3 amino acids: CASSTPLSISGDTDTQYF. CDR3 DNA: TGTGCCAGCAGTACCCCCCTCAGTATTAGCGGTGACACAGATACGCAGTATTTT.

This clone was seen only a few times. The chain combines TRBV5-8 with TRBJ1-5; D unclear. This CDR3 contains 13 residues. V was trimmed by 1 base and J by 5 bases, leaving 7 bases between them. Germline CDR1 reads SGHTS; CDR2 reads YDEGEE. CDR3 protein: CASSLWAYQPQHF. The CDR3 coding sequence is TGTGCCAGCAGCTTGTGGGCTTATCAGCCCCAGCATTTT.

The chain employs TRBV11-2 and TRBJ2-1; D is unclear. This CDR3 is 11 amino acids long. V lost 7 bases, J lost 8 bases, and 9 bases lay in between. CDR1 and CDR2 (germline): SGHAT, FQNNGV. CDR3 sequence: CASTSSDEQFF. The CDR3 nucleotides are TGTGCCAGCACCAGCAGCGATGAGCAGTTCTTC.

This clone has only a few counts. The V and J genes are TRBV5-4 and TRBJ2-3; 8 bases match TRBD2. Trimming took 4 bases from V and 6 from J; bases not matched to a gene: 10. The CDR3 totals 15 residues. In germline, CDR1 is SGHNT, CDR2 YYREEE (reference sequence). The CDR3 DNA is TGTGCCAGCAGCGATCCTACCGGGAGGGGGGATACGCAGTATTTT. It yields the protein CASSDPTGRGDTQYF.

The CDR3: CAGKTGGPDTQYF. DNA of the CDR3: TGTGCCGGAAAGACAGGGGGCCCAGATACGCAGTATTTT. This chain links TRBV2 with TRBJ2-3; 10 bases are a match to TRBD1. Germline CDR1 and CDR2: SNHLY and FYNNEI. The CDR3 extends over 13 amino acids. J lost 4 bases, V lost 11 bases, and 6 bases had no gene match.

The V call is TRBV9, the J call TRBJ2-7; TRBD1 might be the D (5 bases). V lost 2 bases to trimming and J lost 6 bases, with 15 bases between them. Germline V CDR1 and CDR2: SGDLS, YYNGEE. The CDR3 spans 14 residues. The CDR3 sequence: CASSVGRVGGEQYF. The CDR3 nucleotides are TGTGCCAGCAGCGTGGGCAGGGTAGGTGGCGAGCAGTACTTC.

The chain has TRBV18 and TRBJ2-7; D is uncertain. Germline V gene lookup returns CDR1 KGHSH and CDR2 LQKENI. V gave up 6 bases and J gave up 0 bases, with 9 bases separating them. This CDR3 has 13 amino acids. The CDR3 bases are TGTGCCAGCTCTCGGGTAGACTCCTACGAGCAGTACTTC. Protein: CASSRVDSYEQYF.

The chain has TRBV4-3 and TRBJ2-3; 11 bases fit TRBD1. V lost 8 bases and J lost 4; bases outside the gene matches: 2. CDR3 size: 13 residues. Per germline, CDR1 LGHNA and CDR2 YSLEER. The CDR3 bases are TGCGCCAGCCGGGACAGGGGGTCAGATACGCAGTATTTT. Protein product: CASRDRGSDTQYF.

This chain links TRBV28 with TRBJ2-5, with 7 bases that match TRBD1. This CDR3 region has 13 residues. Germline loops: CDR1 MDHEN, CDR2 SYDVKM. V lost 6 bases and J lost 5; bases outside the gene matches: 6. CDR3: CASSAGGRETQYF. The CDR3 coding sequence is TGTGCCAGCAGCGCAGGGGGAAGGGAGACCCAGTACTTC.

The chain employs TRBV7-2 and TRBJ1-2; 12 bases agree with TRBD1. CDR3 length equals 16 residues. The trim removed 4 bases at V and 7 bases at J, leaving 10 bases unmatched. Germline-derived CDR1 and CDR2 are SGHTA and FQGNSA. DNA of the CDR3: TGTGCCAGCAGCTCAACAACCGGGACAGGGGGCGGTGGCTACACCTTC. Amino acid sequence: CASSSTTGTGGGGYTF.

The chain has TRBV6-2 or TRBV6-3 and TRBJ1-6; D not resolved. The CDR3 sequence is 13 residues long. V was pared by 2 bases and J by 11 bases, with 10 bases between. Germline values: CDR1 MNHEY, CDR2 SVGEGT. The CDR3 DNA reads TGTGCCAGCAGTTACCTATTCGGGGCACCCCTCCACTTT. Encoded protein: CASSYLFGAPLHF.

The chain's CDR3 is CASTTTQGAQGYTF. The CDR3 DNA sequence: TGTGCCAGCACTACCACGCAGGGGGCTCAGGGCTACACCTTC. The rearrangement uses TRBV3-1 (or the pseudogene TRBV3-2) and TRBJ1-2; 8 bases fit TRBD1. V was clipped by 7 bases and J by 8 bases; unmatched bases: 12. Germline loops: CDR1 LGHDT, CDR2 YNNKEL (reference sequence). The CDR3 is made up of 14 amino acids.

The chain employs TRBV11-2 and TRBJ2-5, with 10 positions matching TRBD2. Germline V gives CDR1 SGHAT, CDR2 FQNNGV. This CDR3 is built from 15 residues. V was pared by 5 bases and J by 1 base, with 4 bases of the junction left unmatched. The CDR3 here is CASSPSGGPQETQYF. DNA for the CDR3: TGTGCCAGCAGCCCTAGCGGGGGCCCCCAAGAGACCCAGTACTTC.

This chain links TRBV6-5 with TRBJ2-2; tentatively, D is TRBD1 (6 bases). This CDR3 region has 16 residues. V dropped 2 bases and J dropped 1 base, with 11 bases sitting between them. CDR1 is MNHEY and CDR2 is SVGAGI in the germline V gene. The CDR3 DNA follows: TGTGCCAGCAGTTACGCCTACAGGGTGAACACCGGGGAGCTGTTTTTT. Its protein product is CASSYAYRVNTGELFF.

CDR3 sequence (DNA): TGTGCCAGCAGCTTGTCCGGGACTAGCGGATACAATGAGCAGTTCTTC. Translating gives CASSLSGTSGYNEQFF. This chain uses TRBV5-6 with TRBJ2-1; TRBD2 matches at 11 bases. Trimming at V came to 1 base and at J to 4 bases, leaving 4 bases not matched to a gene. There are 16 residues in the CDR3. Per the germline V gene, CDR1 is SGHDT and CDR2 is YYEEEE.

This clone was seen more than once but under ten times. V gene TRBV30 combines with J gene TRBJ2-7, with 11 bases identical to TRBD2. Germline V CDR1 and CDR2: GTSNPN, SVGIG (reference sequence). J lost 0 bases, V lost 0 bases, and 4 bases had no gene match. This CDR3 is built from 16 residues. This chain's CDR3 is CAWSVGTSGISYEQYF. DNA of the CDR3: TGTGCCTGGAGTGTTGGGACTAGCGGAATCTCCTACGAGCAGTACTTC.